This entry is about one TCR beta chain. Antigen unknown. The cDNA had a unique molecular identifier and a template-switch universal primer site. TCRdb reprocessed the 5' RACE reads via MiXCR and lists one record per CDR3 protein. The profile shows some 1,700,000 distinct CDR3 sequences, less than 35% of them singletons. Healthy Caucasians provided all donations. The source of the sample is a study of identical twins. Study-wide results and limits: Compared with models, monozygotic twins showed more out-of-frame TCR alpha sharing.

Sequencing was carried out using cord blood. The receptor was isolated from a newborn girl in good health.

The CDR3 DNA follows: TGCAGTGCTAGAGAGGGTAGCCTCCTACTATACAATGAGCAGTACTTC. Protein sequence: CSAREGSLLLYNEQYF. V gene TRBV20-1 combines with J gene TRBJ2-1; D gene unclear. The closer fit of TRBJ2-7 to the DNA end suggests the J call may be wrong. Germline values: CDR1 DFQATT, CDR2 SNEGSKA (reference sequence). The CDR3 extends over 16 amino acids.